This entry lists 15 T cell receptor beta chains sequenced from one sample in a study of T cells in Graves' hyperthyroidism and ophthalmopathy. TCR beta CDR3 region amplification was performed from RNA transcripts. An initial round of RT-PCR targeting the TCR CDR3 relied on the HTBI primer set. TCRdb re-analysed the multiplex PCR reads in MiXCR, keeping a single row per CDR3 protein. The sample shows about 570,000 distinct CDR3 sequences, about 43% of them seen only once. The sample was peripheral blood or thyroid tissue (not recorded which). These receptors were collected from an adult woman with Graves' disease, either hyperthyroidism or ophthalmopathy (not recorded which).

This chain uses TRBV29-1 with TRBJ1-2; D is perhaps TRBD1 (5 bases). The CDR3 is 14 amino acids. Trimming removed 3 bases from V and 5 bases from J, with 16 bases in between. The germline V gene has CDR1 SQVTM and CDR2 ANQGSEA. DNA of the CDR3: TGCAGCGTTGACCGGCAGGGCACGGATTATGGCTACACCTTC. Encoded protein: CSVDRQGTDYGYTF. The whole variable domain, remainder taken from reference TRBV29-1 and TRBJ1-2, is SAVISQKPSRDICQRGTSLTIQCQVDSQVTMMFWYRQQPGQSLTLIATANQGSEATYESGFVIDKFPISRPNLTFSTLTVSNMSPEDSSIYLCSVDRQGTDYGYTFGSGTRLTVV.

This clonotype has a count of ten or more. The chain is built from TRBV19 and TRBJ2-7; 7 bases align to TRBD2. This CDR3 region has 15 residues. Trimming at V came to 3 bases and at J to 3 bases, leaving 8 bases not matched to a gene. Per the germline V gene, CDR1 is LNHDA and CDR2 is SQIVND (reference sequence). CDR3 sequence: CASSIVGGSYYEQYF. The CDR3 bases are TGTGCCAGTAGTATTGTCGGCGGGAGCTACTACGAGCAGTACTTC.

V and J are TRBV5-1 and TRBJ1-3; 9 nucleotides match TRBD1. V lost 1 base and J lost 8; bases outside the gene matches: 13. This CDR3 has 17 amino acids. The germline gives CDR1 SGHRS, CDR2 YFSETQ. DNA for the CDR3: TGCGCCAGCAGCTTGTTGGGACAGGGTGACTATGGCTACACCATATATTTT. It codes for CASSLLGQGDYGYTIYF.

The chain has TRBV10-2 and TRBJ2-7; 11 bases align to TRBD2. Per the germline V gene, CDR1 is WSHSY and CDR2 is SAAADI. V lost 2 bases and J lost 3; bases outside the gene matches: 6. CDR3 length equals 16 residues. This chain's CDR3 is CASSENLAGGVYEQYF. The CDR3 region has the DNA TGCGCCAGCAGTGAGAATCTAGCGGGGGGCGTCTACGAGCAGTACTTC.

This clonotype appeared once. The V gene is TRBV7-2, the J gene TRBJ2-7; 8 positions match TRBD2. V was clipped by 2 bases and J by 0 bases; unmatched bases: 9. The CDR3 has 17 residues. Germline V gene sequence: CDR1 SGHTA, CDR2 FQGNSA. For the CDR3, the DNA is TGTGCCAGCAGCTTAAGTGGAGCGGGAGCCATCTCCTACGAGCAGTACTTC. Amino acid sequence: CASSLSGAGAISYEQYF.

Ten or more counts support this clonotype. An end of the junction differs from the germline gene, which may be a read error. The chain is built from TRBV7-9 and TRBJ2-7; D may be TRBD1 (5 bases). The CDR3 has 15 amino acids. Germline CDR1 is SEHNR and CDR2 is FQNEAQ (reference sequence). The CDR3 spells CASSEQDPRLYGQYF. CDR3 DNA: TGTGCCAGCAGCGAACAGGACCCCAGACTCTACGGGCAGTACTTC.

V is TRBV7-9 and J is TRBJ1-6; 9 bases match TRBD1. The CDR3 has 16 amino acids. In germline, CDR1 is SEHNR, CDR2 FQNEAQ (reference sequence). The ends lost 5 bases at V and 10 bases at J; junction bases unmatched: 12. The DNA of the CDR3 is TGTGCCAGCAGCCAAGATCAGGACAGGGGCAGCTCACCCCTCCACTTT. Its protein product is CASSQDQDRGSSPLHF.

J is TRBJ2-7 and V is TRBV10-2; D possibly corresponds to TRBD2 (5 bases). The CDR3 is made up of 14 amino acids. The germline V gene has CDR1 WSHSY and CDR2 SAAADI. Trimming removed 3 bases from V and 3 bases from J, with 12 bases in between. The CDR3 reads CASSDKADFYEQYF. The CDR3 bases are TGCGCCAGCAGTGATAAAGCGGACTTCTACGAGCAGTACTTC.

V gene TRBV15 combines with J gene TRBJ1-1; D uncertain. Trimming stripped 6 bases from V and 5 bases from J, with 13 bases between. This CDR3 has 13 amino acids. Germline V CDR1 and CDR2: LNHNV, YYDKDF (reference sequence). DNA of the CDR3: TGTGCCACCAGAGCATTCGGGAAAACTGAAGCTTTCTTT. Translating gives CATRAFGKTEAFF.

A few counts support this clonotype. V and J are TRBV29-1 and TRBJ1-2; D may be TRBD1 (5 bases). This CDR3 spans 16 amino acids. Deletions cut 0 bases from V and 1 base from J, with 15 bases between. Germline V gene sequence: CDR1 SQVTM, CDR2 ANQGSEA. The CDR3 DNA follows: TGCAGCGTTGAAGAGTACAGGTTCGGGATTAACTATGGCTACACCTTC. Its translation: CSVEEYRFGINYGYTF.

This clonotype came up many times. The chain has TRBV5-5 and TRBJ2-7, with 11 bases that match TRBD1. V shed 7 bases and J 2 bases; nucleotides not matched to a gene: 2. The germline gives CDR1 SGHKS, CDR2 YYEKEE (reference sequence). This CDR3 spans 13 amino acids. DNA for the CDR3: TGTGCCAGCGGACAGGGGGCTACCTACGAGCAGTACTTC. It translates to CASGQGATYEQYF.

This clonotype was detected many times. The V and J genes are TRBV12-5 and TRBJ2-5; a possible D gene is TRBD1 (6 bases). The CDR3 has 18 residues. Germline values: CDR1 LGHNT, CDR2 FRNRAP. Between the trimmed V and J ends, which lost 5 bases and 2 bases, there was a span of 24 bases. The CDR3 DNA sequence: TGTGCTAGTGGTCCGAAACCCCCGGCCGGACAGAATCAAGAGACCCAGTACTTC. This translates into CASGPKPPAGQNQETQYF.

This clonotype was detected a few times. The chain uses TRBV7-2 and TRBJ1-2; TRBD1 aligns across 8 bases. Germline CDR1 is SGHTA and CDR2 is FQGNSA. With V trimmed by 3 bases and J by 8 bases, 5 bases remained unmatched. The CDR3 covers 13 residues. Here the CDR3 reads CASSFQQGEGYTF. DNA for the CDR3: TGTGCCAGCAGCTTCCAACAGGGGGAAGGCTACACCTTC. The complete variable domain, with remaining parts taken from reference TRBV7-2 and TRBJ1-2, reads GAGVSQSPSNKVTEKGKDVELRCDPISGHTALYWYRQSLGQGLEFLIYFQGNSAPDKSGLPSDRFSAERTGGSVSTLTIQRTQQEDSAVYLCASSFQQGEGYTFGSGTRLTVV.

V usage is TRBV19 and J usage is TRBJ1-2; a weak D match, TRBD1 (6 bases). The germline V gene encodes CDR1 LNHDA and CDR2 SQIVND (reference sequence). Trimming removed 6 bases at V and 8 bases at J, with 16 bases between. This CDR3 is 13 amino acids long. CDR3 sequence reads: CASSYRESAGYTF. The CDR3 coding sequence is TGTGCCAGTAGCTACAGGGAATCAGCGGGCTACACCTTC.

CDR3: CSVEGGRVRAQYF. CDR3 bases: TGCAGCGTTGAAGGAGGCAGGGTGCGGGCCCAGTACTTC. This rearrangement joins TRBV29-1 to TRBJ2-5; D tentatively reads TRBD1 or TRBD2 (5 bases each). Germline loops: CDR1 SQVTM, CDR2 ANQGSEA. This CDR3 region has 13 residues. Trimming left V 1 base short and J 9 bases short, with 15 bases between.